This entry lists 17 T cell receptor beta chains sequenced from one sample in a study of cytomegalovirus exposure and HLA in healthy donors. The PCR employed 60 Vbeta primers together with 13 Jbeta primers. This table comes from immunoSEQ multiplex PCR, and its TCRdb copy is limited to in-frame clones, with some not included. This table holds about 43,000 clones. The sequencing sample was made of PBMCs. These TCRs come from a woman in her twenties or thirties in good health and CMV-seronegative.

V and J are TRBV6-5 and TRBJ1-3; D perhaps matches TRBD1 (5 bases). The V end lost 7 bases, the J end lost 0 bases, and 10 bases lay between the germline ends. This CDR3 comprises 14 residues. The V gene's germline CDR1 is MNHEY and CDR2 SVGAGI. CDR3 bases: TGTGCCAGCAAACGGACACTCTCTGGAAACACCATATATTTT. Translating it yields CASKRTLSGNTIYF.

The J gene is TRBJ1-2, the V gene TRBV7-3, with D hard to call. Germline V lookup: CDR1 SGHTA, CDR2 FQGTGA. V was cut by 4 bases and J by 6 bases, with 9 bases left in between. The CDR3 is 12 amino acids. The CDR3 is CASSSAGNGYTF. The CDR3 DNA is TGTGCCAGCAGCTCAGCAGGAAATGGCTACACCTTC.

The chain uses TRBV6-5 and TRBJ2-7, with 12 bases fitting TRBD2. The CDR3 length is 15 residues. V lost 6 bases to trimming and J lost 2 bases; unmatched junction nucleotides: 5. The germline CDR1 and CDR2 sequences are MNHEY and SVGAGI. In DNA form, the CDR3 reads TGTGCCAGCAGAGCACTAGCGGGAGGACCCTACGAGCAGTACTTC. This encodes CASRALAGGPYEQYF.

This rearrangement joins TRBV2 to TRBJ2-7, with 9 nucleotides matching TRBD2. The trim removed 3 bases at V and 3 bases at J, leaving 3 bases unmatched. Germline values: CDR1 SNHLY, CDR2 FYNNEI. The CDR3 sequence is 14 residues long. The CDR3 sequence is CASSESSGIYEQYF. CDR3 sequence (DNA): TGTGCCAGCAGTGAGTCTAGCGGGATCTACGAGCAGTACTTC.

The chain couples TRBV19 to TRBJ2-5; 7 bases agree with TRBD1. There are 16 residues in the CDR3. Germline trimming cut 7 bases from V and 2 bases from J; bases unmatched to any gene: 13. Germline V gene sequence: CDR1 LNHDA, CDR2 SQIVND (reference sequence). The CDR3 here is CASTTHGRTGQETQYF. CDR3 nucleotides: TGTGCCAGTACCACCCACGGAAGGACAGGTCAAGAGACCCAGTACTTC.

The gene calls are TRBV5-1 and TRBJ2-7; 9 bases align to TRBD1. Trimming cost V 3 bases and J 4 bases; bases outside gene matches: 5. There are 14 residues in the CDR3. Germline V CDR1 and CDR2: SGHRS, YFSETQ. The CDR3 nucleotides are TGCGCCAGCAGCTCCCGGGACAGGGCTTACGAGCAGTACTTC. This encodes CASSSRDRAYEQYF.

The chain carries TRBV6-6 and TRBJ1-1; D unclear. This CDR3 is built from 14 residues. Per the germline V gene, CDR1 is MNHNY and CDR2 is SVGAGI (reference sequence). V lost 8 bases and J lost 2, with 15 bases in between. CDR3 loop: CASGPPGANTEAFF. Written as DNA, the CDR3 is TGTGCCAGCGGCCCACCGGGAGCTAACACTGAAGCTTTCTTT.

The chain carries TRBV4-1 and TRBJ2-7; 11 nucleotides agree with TRBD2. Looked up from germline, CDR1 is MGHRA and CDR2 is YSYEKL. J lost 3 bases, V lost 0 bases, and 4 bases had no gene match. The CDR3 totals 16 residues. CDR3 amino acids: CASSQESGLAVYEQYF. CDR3 in DNA: TGCGCCAGCAGCCAAGAATCGGGACTAGCGGTCTACGAGCAGTACTTC.

The rearrangement uses TRBV7-2 and TRBJ2-7; 7 nucleotides agree with TRBD1. The V and J ends lost 5 bases and 5 bases, in that order; junction bases with no gene match: 6. Germline CDR1 reads SGHTA; CDR2 reads FQGNSA. This CDR3 contains 13 residues. CDR3 protein: CASSLTGVDEQYF. Written as DNA, the CDR3 is TGTGCCAGCAGCCTCACAGGGGTGGACGAGCAGTACTTC. The full variable domain, with the rest looked up from reference TRBV7-2 and TRBJ2-7, is GAGVSQSPSNKVTEKGKDVELRCDPISGHTALYWYRQSLGQGLEFLIYFQGNSAPDKSGLPSDRFSAERTGGSVSTLTIQRTQQEDSAVYLCASSLTGVDEQYFGPGTRLTVT.

This chain connects TRBV7-2 to TRBJ1-2; tentatively, D is TRBD1 (5 bases). The CDR3 contains 15 residues. From germline, CDR1 is SGHTA and CDR2 FQGNSA. The V end was cut by 5 bases, the J end by 4 bases, with 17 bases between. The CDR3 reads CASSLDGGRVYGYTF. CDR3 DNA sequence: TGTGCCAGCAGCCTAGACGGGGGGAGAGTCTATGGCTACACCTTC.

This chain uses TRBV19 with TRBJ1-5; TRBD1 agrees at 10 bases. CDR3 length equals 16 residues. Germline V lookup: CDR1 LNHDA, CDR2 SQIVND (reference sequence). V was pared by 3 bases and J by 1 base, with 3 bases of the junction left unmatched. CDR3: CASSIGTGESNQPQHF. The CDR3 DNA follows: TGTGCCAGTAGTATCGGGACAGGGGAGAGCAATCAGCCCCAGCATTTT. Complete variable domain (other parts from reference TRBV19 and TRBJ1-5): DGGITQSPKYLFRKEGQNVTLSCEQNLNHDAMYWYRQDPGQGLRLIYYSQIVNDFQKGDIAEGYSVSREKKESFPLTVTSAQKNPTAFYLCASSIGTGESNQPQHFGDGTRLSIL.

The J gene is TRBJ1-1, the V gene TRBV7-9; the D gene is possibly TRBD1 (5 bases). CDR3 length: 13 residues. Germline assignment: CDR1 SEHNR and CDR2 FQNEAQ (reference sequence). The V end lost 5 bases, the J end lost 5 bases, and 12 bases lay between the germline ends. The CDR3 protein is CASSAIGGTEAFF. CDR3 bases: TGTGCCAGCAGCGCGATTGGGGGGACTGAAGCTTTCTTT.

The rearrangement links TRBV6-5 to TRBJ1-2; D is perhaps TRBD1 (5 bases). There are 13 residues in the CDR3. Trimming took 6 bases from V and 4 from J, leaving 12 bases between them. Germline V lookup: CDR1 MNHEY, CDR2 SVGAGI. CDR3 coding DNA: TGTGCCAGCAGCTCGGACACCCCCTATGGCTACACCTTC. Translated: CASSSDTPYGYTF.

The chain couples TRBV4-1 to TRBJ2-1, with 12 bases lining up with TRBD2. CDR1 is MGHRA and CDR2 is YSYEKL in the germline V gene. J lost 2 bases, V lost 3 bases, and 5 bases had no gene match. CDR3 length equals 17 residues. CDR3 loop: CASSQNGLAGTYNEQFF. The CDR3 nucleotides are TGCGCCAGCAGCCAGAATGGACTAGCGGGAACCTACAATGAGCAGTTCTTC.

DNA for the CDR3: TGTGCCAGCACGGGACAGAGTGGAGGCACTAACTATGGCTACACCTTC. Residues: CASTGQSGGTNYGYTF. The V call is TRBV28, the J call TRBJ1-2; 7 positions agree with TRBD1. The CDR3 is 16 amino acids. With V trimmed by 7 bases and J by 0 bases, 11 bases remained unmatched. Germline CDR1 and CDR2: MDHEN and SYDVKM.

V gene TRBV4-1 combines with J gene TRBJ2-3; the D gene is possibly TRBD2 (6 bases). Germline lookup yields CDR1 MGHRA and CDR2 YSYEKL. V lost 4 bases and J 0 bases, leaving 17 bases between the germline ends. The CDR3 is made up of 17 amino acids. The CDR3 here is CASSPRVMAGSTDTQYF. The CDR3 nucleotides are TGCGCCAGCAGCCCGAGGGTAATGGCGGGAAGCACAGATACGCAGTATTTT.

The CDR3 coding sequence is TGTGCCAGTACGAACAGGGTTGGCTACACCTTC. This gives the protein CASTNRVGYTF. The chain has TRBV19 and TRBJ1-2; tentatively, D is TRBD1 (6 bases). The CDR3 covers 11 residues. Germline assignment: CDR1 LNHDA and CDR2 SQIVND (reference sequence). The V and J ends lost 7 bases and 7 bases respectively, with 10 bases between them. The full variable domain, its missing parts supplied by reference TRBV19 and TRBJ1-2, is DGGITQSPKYLFRKEGQNVTLSCEQNLNHDAMYWYRQDPGQGLRLIYYSQIVNDFQKGDIAEGYSVSREKKESFPLTVTSAQKNPTAFYLCASTNRVGYTFGSGTRLTVV.